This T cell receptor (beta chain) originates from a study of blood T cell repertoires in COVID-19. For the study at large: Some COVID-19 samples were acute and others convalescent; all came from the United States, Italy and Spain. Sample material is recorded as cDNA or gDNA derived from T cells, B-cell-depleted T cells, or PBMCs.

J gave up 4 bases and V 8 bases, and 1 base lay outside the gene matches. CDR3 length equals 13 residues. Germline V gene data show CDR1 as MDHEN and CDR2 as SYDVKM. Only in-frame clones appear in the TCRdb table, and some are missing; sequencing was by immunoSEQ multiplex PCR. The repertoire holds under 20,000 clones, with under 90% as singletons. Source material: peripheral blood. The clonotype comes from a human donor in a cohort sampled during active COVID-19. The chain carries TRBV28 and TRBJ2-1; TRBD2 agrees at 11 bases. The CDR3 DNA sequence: TGTGCCAGCTTAGCGGGAGGGTACAATGAGCAGTTCTTC. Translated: CASLAGGYNEQFF.